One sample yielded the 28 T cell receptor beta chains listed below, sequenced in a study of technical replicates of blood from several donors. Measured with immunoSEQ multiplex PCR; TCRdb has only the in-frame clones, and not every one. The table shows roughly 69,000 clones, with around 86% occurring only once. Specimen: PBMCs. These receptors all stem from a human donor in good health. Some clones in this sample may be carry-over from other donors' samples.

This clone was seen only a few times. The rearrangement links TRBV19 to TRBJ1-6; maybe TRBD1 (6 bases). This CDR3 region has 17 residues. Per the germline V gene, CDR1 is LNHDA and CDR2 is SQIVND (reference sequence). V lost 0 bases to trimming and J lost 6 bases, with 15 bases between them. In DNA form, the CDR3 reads TGTGCCAGTAGTATAGATCCCAGCGGCAGGGGTAATTCACCCCTCCACTTT. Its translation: CASSIDPSGRGNSPLHF.

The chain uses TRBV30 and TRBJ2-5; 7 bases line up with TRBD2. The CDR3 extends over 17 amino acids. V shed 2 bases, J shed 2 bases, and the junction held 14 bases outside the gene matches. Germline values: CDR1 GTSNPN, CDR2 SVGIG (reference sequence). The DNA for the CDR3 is TGTGCCTGGAGTTTTAGGACTAGTTCACTTCGGCAAGAGACCCAGTACTTC. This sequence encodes CAWSFRTSSLRQETQYF.

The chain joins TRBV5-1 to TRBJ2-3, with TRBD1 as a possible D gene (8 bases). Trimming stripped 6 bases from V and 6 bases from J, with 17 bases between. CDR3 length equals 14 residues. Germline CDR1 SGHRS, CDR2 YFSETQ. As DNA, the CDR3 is TGCGCCAGCACGTACACAGGGGGGGAGGATACGCAGTATTTT. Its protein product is CASTYTGGEDTQYF.

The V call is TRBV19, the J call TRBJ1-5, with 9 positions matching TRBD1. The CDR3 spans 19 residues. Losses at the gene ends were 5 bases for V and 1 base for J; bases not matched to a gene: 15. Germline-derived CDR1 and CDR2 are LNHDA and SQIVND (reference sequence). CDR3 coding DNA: TGTGCCAGTAGTTCCGCCGGGACAGGGATCAGAGGGAGCAATCAGCCCCAGCATTTT. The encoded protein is CASSSAGTGIRGSNQPQHF.

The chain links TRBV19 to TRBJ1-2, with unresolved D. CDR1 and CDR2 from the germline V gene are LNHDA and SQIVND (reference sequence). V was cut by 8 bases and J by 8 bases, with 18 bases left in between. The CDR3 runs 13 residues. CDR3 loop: CASAPRRFRGYTF. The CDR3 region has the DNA TGTGCCAGTGCGCCTCGCCGATTCCGGGGCTACACCTTC.

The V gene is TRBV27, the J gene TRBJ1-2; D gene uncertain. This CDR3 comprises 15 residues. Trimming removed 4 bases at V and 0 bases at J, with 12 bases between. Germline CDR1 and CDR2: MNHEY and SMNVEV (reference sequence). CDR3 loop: CASSSLDAANYGYTF. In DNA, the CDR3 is TGTGCCAGCAGTTCCCTAGACGCGGCTAACTATGGCTACACCTTC.

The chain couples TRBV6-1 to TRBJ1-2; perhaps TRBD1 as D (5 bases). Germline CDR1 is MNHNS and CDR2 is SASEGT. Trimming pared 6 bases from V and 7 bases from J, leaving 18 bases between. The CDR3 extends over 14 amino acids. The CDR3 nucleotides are TGTGCCAGCAGGGGGCTTCAGGGTCCGGTTGGCTACACCTTC. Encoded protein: CASRGLQGPVGYTF.

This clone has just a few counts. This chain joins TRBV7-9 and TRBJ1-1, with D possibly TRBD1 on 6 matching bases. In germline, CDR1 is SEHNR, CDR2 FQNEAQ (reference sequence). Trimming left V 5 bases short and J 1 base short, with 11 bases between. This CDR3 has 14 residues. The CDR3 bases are TGTGCCAGCAGCCCATGGGGGCCGAACACTGAAGCTTTCTTT. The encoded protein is CASSPWGPNTEAFF.

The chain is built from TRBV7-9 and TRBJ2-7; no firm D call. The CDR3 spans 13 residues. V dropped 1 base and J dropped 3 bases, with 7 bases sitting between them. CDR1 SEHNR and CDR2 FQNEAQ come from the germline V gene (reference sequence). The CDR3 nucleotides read TGTGCCAGCAGCTTAGATGGGCGCTACGAGCAGTACTTC. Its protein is CASSLDGRYEQYF.

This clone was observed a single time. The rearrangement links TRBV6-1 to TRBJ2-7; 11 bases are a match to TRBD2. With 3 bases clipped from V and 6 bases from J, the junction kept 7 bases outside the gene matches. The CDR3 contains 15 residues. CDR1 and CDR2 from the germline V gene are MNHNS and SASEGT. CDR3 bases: TGTGCCAGCAGTGATAGCGGGAGGGCCGTATCCGAGCAGTACTTC. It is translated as CASSDSGRAVSEQYF.

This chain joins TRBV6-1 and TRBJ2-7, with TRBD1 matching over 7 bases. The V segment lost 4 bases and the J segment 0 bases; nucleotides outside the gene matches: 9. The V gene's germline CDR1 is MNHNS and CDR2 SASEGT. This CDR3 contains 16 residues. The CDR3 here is CASSVNPGQSSYEQYF. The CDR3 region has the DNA TGTGCCAGCAGTGTTAACCCGGGACAGTCCTCCTACGAGCAGTACTTC.

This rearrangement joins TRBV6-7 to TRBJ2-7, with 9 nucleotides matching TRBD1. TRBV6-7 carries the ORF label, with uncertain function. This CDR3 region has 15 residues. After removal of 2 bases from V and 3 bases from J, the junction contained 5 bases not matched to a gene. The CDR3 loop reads CASSYPGQGYYEQYF. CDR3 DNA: TGTGCCAGCAGTTACCCGGGACAGGGATACTACGAGCAGTACTTC.

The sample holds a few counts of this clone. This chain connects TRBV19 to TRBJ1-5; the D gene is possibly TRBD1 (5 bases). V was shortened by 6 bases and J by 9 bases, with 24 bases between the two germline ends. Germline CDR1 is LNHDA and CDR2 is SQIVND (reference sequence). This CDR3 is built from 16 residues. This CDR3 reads CASREQDMVGSAPQHF. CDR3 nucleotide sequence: TGTGCCAGTAGGGAACAGGATATGGTCGGATCCGCGCCCCAGCATTTT.

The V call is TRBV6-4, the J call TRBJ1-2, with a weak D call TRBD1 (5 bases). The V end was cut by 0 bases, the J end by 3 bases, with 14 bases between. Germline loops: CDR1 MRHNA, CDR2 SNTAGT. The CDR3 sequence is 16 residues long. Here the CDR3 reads CASSDSGLQGYYGYTF. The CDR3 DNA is TGTGCCAGCAGTGACTCGGGCCTCCAGGGTTACTATGGCTACACCTTC.

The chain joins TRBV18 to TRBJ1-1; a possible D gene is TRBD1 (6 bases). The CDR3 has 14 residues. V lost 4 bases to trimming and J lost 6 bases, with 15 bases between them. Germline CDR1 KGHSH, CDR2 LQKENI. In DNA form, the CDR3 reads TGTGCCAGCTCACGGGATTACAGGGTGGCTGAAGCTTTCTTT. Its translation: CASSRDYRVAEAFF.

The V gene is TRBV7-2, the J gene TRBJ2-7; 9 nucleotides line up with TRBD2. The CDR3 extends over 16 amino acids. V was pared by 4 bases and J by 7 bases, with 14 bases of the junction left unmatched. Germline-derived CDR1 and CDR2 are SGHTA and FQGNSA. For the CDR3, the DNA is TGTGCCAGCAGCTGGGGGGGGGTAGCGGGAGCTGGGGAGCAGTACTTC. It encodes CASSWGGVAGAGEQYF.

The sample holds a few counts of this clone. CDR3 DNA sequence: TGTGCCAGCAGCTTAGGTAGTAACACTGAAGCTTTCTTT. This codes for CASSLGSNTEAFF. The V and J genes are TRBV7-6 and TRBJ1-1; D gene unclear. Germline lookup yields CDR1 SGHVS and CDR2 FNYEAQ. V was pared by 1 base and J by 2 bases, with 5 bases between. There are 13 residues in the CDR3.

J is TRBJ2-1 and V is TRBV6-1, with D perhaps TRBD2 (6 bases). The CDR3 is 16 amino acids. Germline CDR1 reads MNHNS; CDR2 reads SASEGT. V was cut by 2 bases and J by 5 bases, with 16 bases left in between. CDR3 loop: CASSEPRGAGNNEQFF. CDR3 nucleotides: TGTGCCAGCAGTGAACCGCGCGGGGCGGGAAACAATGAGCAGTTCTTC.

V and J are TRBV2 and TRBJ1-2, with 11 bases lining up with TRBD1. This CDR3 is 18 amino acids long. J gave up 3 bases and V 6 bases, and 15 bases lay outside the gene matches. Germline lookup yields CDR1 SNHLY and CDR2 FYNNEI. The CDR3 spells CASSDLKSWTGGDYGYTF. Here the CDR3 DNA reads TGTGCCAGCAGCGATCTCAAGTCGTGGACAGGGGGCGACTATGGCTACACCTTC.

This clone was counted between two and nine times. The CDR3 bases are TGTGCCAGCTCACCGCGACAGGGGGCGGACACTGAAGCTTTCTTT. Protein product: CASSPRQGADTEAFF. The V gene is TRBV18, the J gene TRBJ1-1; 10 bases line up with TRBD1. The ends lost 3 bases at V and 3 bases at J; junction bases unmatched: 4. The CDR3 covers 15 residues. Per the germline V gene, CDR1 is KGHSH and CDR2 is LQKENI.

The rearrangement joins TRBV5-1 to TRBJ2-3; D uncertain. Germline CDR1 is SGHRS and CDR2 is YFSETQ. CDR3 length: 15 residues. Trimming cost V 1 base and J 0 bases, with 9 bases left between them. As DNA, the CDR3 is TGCGCCAGCAGCTTGACACCCTTCAGCACAGATACGCAGTATTTT. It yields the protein CASSLTPFSTDTQYF.

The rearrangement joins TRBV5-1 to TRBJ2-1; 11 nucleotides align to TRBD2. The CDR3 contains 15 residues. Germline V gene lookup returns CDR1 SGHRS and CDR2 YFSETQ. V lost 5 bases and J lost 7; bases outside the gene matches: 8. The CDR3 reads CASRPLAGGSNEQFF. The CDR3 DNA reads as TGCGCCAGCAGGCCCCTAGCGGGAGGCTCGAATGAGCAGTTCTTC.

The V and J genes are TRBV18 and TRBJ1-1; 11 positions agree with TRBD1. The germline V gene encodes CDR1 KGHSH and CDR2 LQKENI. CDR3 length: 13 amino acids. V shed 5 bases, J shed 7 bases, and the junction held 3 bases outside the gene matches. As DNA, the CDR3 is TGTGCCAGCTCAGCGGGACAGGGGGGTGAAGCTTTCTTT. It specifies CASSAGQGGEAFF. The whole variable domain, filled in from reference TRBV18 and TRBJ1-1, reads NAGVMQNPRHLVRRRGQEARLRCSPMKGHSHVYWYRQLPEEGLKFMVYLQKENIIDESGMPKERFSAEFPKEGPSILRIQQVVRGDSAAYFCASSAGQGGEAFFGQGTRLTVV.

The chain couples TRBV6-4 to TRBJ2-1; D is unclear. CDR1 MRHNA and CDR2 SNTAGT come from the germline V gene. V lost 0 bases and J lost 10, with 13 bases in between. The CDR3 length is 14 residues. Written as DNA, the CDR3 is TGTGCCAGCAGTGACTCGATCTCCAGCAGGGAGCAGTTCTTC. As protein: CASSDSISSREQFF.

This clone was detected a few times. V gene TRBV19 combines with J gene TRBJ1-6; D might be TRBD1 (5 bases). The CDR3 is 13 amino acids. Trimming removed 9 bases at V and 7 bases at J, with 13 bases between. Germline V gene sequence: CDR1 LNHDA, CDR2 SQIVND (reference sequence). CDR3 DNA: TGTGCCAGCGAAGACAGAGGAAATTCACCCCTCCACTTT. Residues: CASEDRGNSPLHF.

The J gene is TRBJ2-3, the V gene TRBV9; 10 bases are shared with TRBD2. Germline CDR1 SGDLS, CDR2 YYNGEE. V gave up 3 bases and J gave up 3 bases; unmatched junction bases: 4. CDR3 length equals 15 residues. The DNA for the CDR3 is TGTGCCAGCAGCGGTAGCGGGGGGAGGACAGATACGCAGTATTTT. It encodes CASSGSGGRTDTQYF.

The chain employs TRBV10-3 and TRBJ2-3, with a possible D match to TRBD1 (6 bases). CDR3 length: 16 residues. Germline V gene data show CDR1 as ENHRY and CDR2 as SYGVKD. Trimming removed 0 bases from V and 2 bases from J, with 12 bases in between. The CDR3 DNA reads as TGTGCCATCAGTGAGTCTGGACAGCCTCACACAGATACGCAGTATTTT. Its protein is CAISESGQPHTDTQYF.

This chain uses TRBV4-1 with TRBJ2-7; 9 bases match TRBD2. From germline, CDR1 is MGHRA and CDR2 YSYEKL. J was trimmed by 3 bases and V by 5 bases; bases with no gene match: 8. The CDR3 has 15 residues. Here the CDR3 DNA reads TGCGCCAGCAGCGGAATTAGCGGGAGCCTCTACGAGCAGTACTTC. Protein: CASSGISGSLYEQYF.